Reported below is one T cell receptor beta chain. Its target is not known. The read finishes 3 residues shy of the CDR3 end, and the germline J gene is used to complete it. Looked up from germline, CDR1 is SEHNR and CDR2 is FQNEAQ (reference sequence). The CDR3 totals 13 residues. V was trimmed by 1 base and J by 6 bases, leaving 7 bases between them. The source of the sample is a study of T cell clonality in common variable immunodeficiency. General study findings and limits: TCRbeta clonality was increased in CVID versus healthy controls. T cell subpopulation sequencing would be needed to explain CVID clonality.

Sequencing input was equivalent genomic DNA from CVID and controls. The method was immunoSEQ multiplex PCR; TCRdb's version includes in-frame clones alone and lacks a portion of them. Sampling found around 40,000 clones, none seen once. Each donor provided about 4.5 to 9 ml of heparinized whole blood. The TCR was taken from a person aged 18 to 70 in good health. The sequenced material came from peripheral blood mononuclear cells. This chain uses TRBV7-9 with TRBJ2-1; no firm D call. The DNA read from the CDR3 is TGTGCCAGCAGCTTAGGGTCCGGCAATGAG. Encoded protein: CASSLGSGNE. The whole CDR3 is CASSLGSGNEQFF.